The 27 T cell receptor beta chains below were found in one sample sequenced in a study of T-cell memory formation after mild COVID-19 (dated by TCRdb to the early 2020s). Libraries came from 5' RACE. Sequencer: Illumina NovaSeq 6000. The raw public reads went through TCRdb reprocessing: fastp at Q25, MiXCR clone calling, in-frame beta chains kept. Identical CDR3 protein sequences are pooled into one entry, listed with their most common genes and DNA. Present in this sample are 390,000 or so distinct CDR3 sequences, roughly 15% of which were seen just once. In total, the top ten clones hold approximately 21% of the sample. The sample comprised PBMCs or a T cell subset sorted from them (not recorded which). These receptors were collected from a man between 18 and 35 years old who had mild COVID-19 (a few samples of this study predate the infection). The sample titles of this study are shuffled in the database, so cell type and time point are left out; the donor was told from shared clones.

The chain combines TRBV7-3 with TRBJ2-2, with 8 bases aligning to TRBD1. V was pared by 4 bases and J by 5 bases, with 6 bases of the junction left unmatched. Per the germline V gene, CDR1 is SGHTA and CDR2 is FQGTGA. CDR3 length equals 15 residues. This CDR3 is CASSYTGGLTGELFF. CDR3 DNA sequence: TGTGCCAGCAGCTATACAGGGGGTCTTACCGGGGAGCTGTTTTTT.

This clonotype showed up many times. The rearrangement joins TRBV12-3 or TRBV12-4 to TRBJ1-5, with no clear D. V was trimmed by 7 bases and J by 4 bases, leaving 8 bases between them. The CDR3 consists of 12 residues. The CDR3 reads CASNSQNQPQHF. The CDR3 nucleotides are TGTGCCAGCAATTCCCAGAATCAGCCCCAGCATTTT.

The chain carries TRBV7-2 and TRBJ1-2, with a tentative D call TRBD1 (5 bases). The CDR3 covers 13 residues. Deletions cut 5 bases from V and 8 bases from J, with 15 bases between. The V gene's germline CDR1 is SGHTA and CDR2 FQGNSA. The DNA of the CDR3 is TGTGCCAGCAGCGACCCCAATGGGGGAGGCTACACCTTC. Its translation: CASSDPNGGGYTF.

As to this clonotype: At one end the junction does not follow the germline gene, possibly because of a read error. J is TRBJ2-2 and V is TRBV7-7; D gene uncertain. Germline V gives CDR1 SSHAT, CDR2 FNYEAQ (reference sequence). The CDR3 is made up of 16 amino acids. In nucleotides, the CDR3 is TGTGCTAGCAGCTTAGGGCCGACCAGCGACACCGGGGAGCTGTTTTTT. This encodes CASSLGPTSDTGELFF.

This clonotype was recorded a few times. For the CDR3, the DNA is TGCGCCAGCGCTTCGGGACAGCACCTGTCGGAGACCCAGTACTTC. Protein: CASASGQHLSETQYF. The chain is built from TRBV5-1 and TRBJ2-5, with 7 positions matching TRBD1. The CDR3 runs to 15 residues. The ends lost 7 bases at V and 5 bases at J; junction bases unmatched: 14. Germline V gives CDR1 SGHRS, CDR2 YFSETQ.

As DNA, the CDR3 is TGCGCCAGCAGCTGGAGGACAGACACAGATACGCAGTATTTT. Protein: CASSWRTDTDTQYF. The V gene is TRBV5-1, the J gene TRBJ2-3; D perhaps matches TRBD1 (6 bases). The CDR3 length is 14 residues. Trimming removed 3 bases from V and 2 bases from J, with 10 bases in between. CDR1 SGHRS and CDR2 YFSETQ come from the germline V gene.

The J gene is TRBJ1-2, the V gene TRBV7-2, with a weak D call TRBD1 (6 bases). Trimming took off 1 base at V and 8 bases at J, with 14 bases between the two ends. CDR1 is SGHTA and CDR2 is FQGNSA in the germline V gene. This CDR3 is 14 amino acids long. CDR3 residues: CASSLVAGAKGYTF. CDR3 in DNA: TGTGCCAGCAGCTTAGTGGCGGGGGCGAAAGGCTACACCTTC.

The V gene is TRBV20-1, the J gene TRBJ1-2; D unclear. From germline, CDR1 is DFQATT and CDR2 SNEGSKA (reference sequence). The CDR3 totals 10 residues. With 5 bases removed from V and 8 bases from J, the gap between germline ends came to 9 bases. The CDR3 DNA sequence: TGCAGTGCTGAGTCCATCGGCTACACCTTC. Its protein product is CSAESIGYTF.

The chain carries TRBV12-3 or TRBV12-4 and TRBJ2-1; the match to TRBD1 covers 7 bases. This CDR3 has 16 amino acids. V lost 6 bases to trimming and J lost 2 bases; unmatched junction nucleotides: 10. The CDR3 DNA sequence: TGTGCCAGCAGCTCACGAGGGGGCAACCCCTACAATGAGCAGTTCTTC. Residues: CASSSRGGNPYNEQFF.

This clonotype was counted a few times. This chain uses TRBV7-3 with TRBJ2-2, with D unclear. CDR1 and CDR2 from the germline V gene are SGHTA and FQGTGA. This CDR3 region has 14 residues. Trimming cost V 0 bases and J 8 bases, with 10 bases left between them. In nucleotides, the CDR3 is TGTGCCAGCAGCTTAACGACTCCCCCTGGGGAGCTGTTTTTT. It codes for CASSLTTPPGELFF. Full variable domain (missing parts from reference TRBV7-3 and TRBJ2-2): GAGVSQTPSNKVTEKGKYVELRCDPISGHTALYWYRQSLGQGPEFLIYFQGTGAADDSGLPNDRFFAVRPEGSVSTLKIQRTERGDSAVYLCASSLTTPPGELFFGEGSRLTVL.

The rearrangement links TRBV7-3 to TRBJ1-6; D perhaps matches TRBD1 (5 bases). There are 14 residues in the CDR3. Germline lookup yields CDR1 SGHTA and CDR2 FQGTGA. V was trimmed by 5 bases and J by 12 bases, leaving 17 bases between them. The CDR3 sequence: CASSPGPNEGPLHF. CDR3 in DNA: TGTGCCAGCAGCCCGGGACCGAACGAGGGACCCCTCCACTTT.

The chain employs TRBV9 and TRBJ2-1; no clear D. Germline lookup yields CDR1 SGDLS and CDR2 YYNGEE. This CDR3 is 13 amino acids long. The ends were cut back, 6 bases at V and 5 bases at J, with 12 bases in the middle. CDR3 sequence reads: CASNPDPNNEQFF. CDR3 DNA sequence: TGTGCCAGCAACCCTGACCCGAACAATGAGCAGTTCTTC. Based on the CDR3 plus reference TRBV9 and TRBJ2-1, the full variable domain is DSGVTQTPKHLITATGQRVTLRCSPRSGDLSVYWYQQSLDQGLQFLIQYYNGEERAKGNILERFSAQQFPDLHSELNLSSLELGDSALYFCASNPDPNNEQFFGPGTRLTVL.

The rearrangement joins TRBV12-3 or TRBV12-4 to TRBJ2-7; the D is unclear. V shed 5 bases and J shed 5 bases, with 7 bases lying between them. This CDR3 region has 11 residues. CDR3 in amino acids: CASSRRNEQYF. The CDR3 nucleotides are TGTGCCAGCAGTCGCAGGAACGAGCAGTACTTC.

V is TRBV18 and J is TRBJ1-1, with 10 nucleotides matching TRBD1. Trimming at V came to 1 base and at J to 11 bases, leaving 7 bases not matched to a gene. Per germline, CDR1 KGHSH and CDR2 LQKENI. The CDR3 sequence is 14 residues long. CDR3 coding DNA: TGTGCCAGCTCACCACGTGGGACAGGGGAAGGGGCTTTCTTT. Translated: CASSPRGTGEGAFF.

The rearrangement joins TRBV4-2 to TRBJ1-4; 9 nucleotides agree with TRBD1. After removal of 1 base from V and 5 bases from J, the junction contained 2 bases not matched to a gene. The CDR3 extends over 15 amino acids. Germline V lookup: CDR1 LGHNA, CDR2 YNFKEQ. The CDR3 protein is CASSQGGQGNEKLFF. DNA for the CDR3: TGTGCCAGCAGCCAAGGCGGACAGGGGAATGAAAAACTGTTTTTT.

The gene calls are TRBV29-1 and TRBJ2-3; D tentatively fits TRBD1 or TRBD2 (6 bases each). The CDR3 is made up of 16 amino acids. Per the germline V gene, CDR1 is SQVTM and CDR2 is ANQGSEA. V was cut by 0 bases and J by 0 bases, with 13 bases left in between. The CDR3 region is CSVEDTWGASTDTQYF. CDR3 in DNA: TGCAGCGTTGAAGATACGTGGGGGGCTAGCACAGATACGCAGTATTTT.

This clonotype is a singleton in its sample. This chain connects TRBV7-2 to TRBJ2-5; D remains ambiguous. Trimming cost V 3 bases and J 7 bases, with 15 bases left between them. The germline CDR1 and CDR2 sequences are SGHTA and FQGNSA. CDR3 length: 14 amino acids. CDR3 nucleotides: TGTGCCAGCAGCTTTAGTGCCGGTGCGAGGACCCAGTACTTC. This translates into CASSFSAGARTQYF.

In this sample, this clonotype turned up a few times. The gene calls are TRBV19 and TRBJ1-4; D is undetermined. The CDR3 has 13 residues. CDR1 is LNHDA and CDR2 is SQIVND in the germline V gene (reference sequence). Trimming pared 3 bases from V and 13 bases from J, leaving 15 bases between. CDR3 sequence (DNA): TGTGCCAGTAGTATCCGGGTGGAAGATAGACTGTTTTTT. Its protein product is CASSIRVEDRLFF. Complete variable domain (other parts from reference TRBV19 and TRBJ1-4): DGGITQSPKYLFRKEGQNVTLSCEQNLNHDAMYWYRQDPGQGLRLIYYSQIVNDFQKGDIAEGYSVSREKKESFPLTVTSAQKNPTAFYLCASSIRVEDRLFFGSGTQLSVL.

This sequence joins TRBV28 and TRBJ1-2, with D possibly matching TRBD1 (5 bases). Trimming left V 6 bases short and J 4 bases short, with 15 bases between. Germline V lookup: CDR1 MDHEN, CDR2 SYDVKM. The CDR3 is made up of 14 amino acids. The CDR3 sequence: CASRTDNDSYGYTF. In DNA form, the CDR3 reads TGTGCCAGCAGGACGGACAACGATTCCTATGGCTACACCTTC.

This clonotype was counted a few times. CDR3 sequence: CASSKRTGYEQFF. DNA for the CDR3: TGTGCCAGCAGCAAGAGGACAGGGTATGAGCAGTTCTTC. The chain recombines TRBV5-5 with TRBJ2-1, with TRBD1 matching over 8 bases. The germline gives CDR1 SGHKS, CDR2 YYEKEE (reference sequence). Trimming at V came to 4 bases and at J to 8 bases, leaving 5 bases not matched to a gene. This CDR3 comprises 13 residues.

The V and J genes are TRBV28 and TRBJ2-3, with D perhaps TRBD1 or TRBD2 (5 bases each). V lost 5 bases to trimming and J lost 4 bases, with 19 bases between them. CDR1 and CDR2 (germline): MDHEN, SYDVKM. The CDR3 totals 16 residues. The CDR3 sequence is CASSPKGFRGSDTQYF. CDR3 DNA: TGTGCCAGCAGTCCCAAGGGGTTTCGGGGCTCAGATACGCAGTATTTT.

This clonotype was seen a handful of times. V usage is TRBV4-1 and J usage is TRBJ1-1; D is unclear. Per germline, CDR1 MGHRA and CDR2 YSYEKL. V lost 1 base and J 3 bases, leaving 9 bases between the germline ends. The CDR3 covers 14 residues. CDR3: CASSQVFGDTEAFF. The CDR3 nucleotides read TGCGCCAGCAGCCAAGTATTTGGAGACACTGAAGCTTTCTTT.

This chain links TRBV18 with TRBJ2-5; D may be TRBD1 (7 bases). Germline CDR1 and CDR2: KGHSH and LQKENI. The CDR3 totals 14 residues. With 6 bases removed from V and 5 bases from J, the gap between germline ends came to 16 bases. This chain's CDR3 is CASSGPGGGETQYF. The CDR3 DNA follows: TGTGCCAGCTCTGGACCAGGGGGAGGTGAGACCCAGTACTTC.

The CDR3: CASSVHPSNSYEQYV. In DNA form, the CDR3 reads TGTGCCAGCAGCGTCCATCCTAGCAACTCCTACGAGCAGTACGTC. The chain combines TRBV5-6 with TRBJ2-7; D might be TRBD2 (5 bases). Germline CDR1 and CDR2: SGHDT and YYEEEE. This CDR3 is built from 15 residues. Trimming cost V 4 bases and J 0 bases, with 14 bases left between them.

This clonotype came up a few times. The V call is TRBV7-9, the J call TRBJ1-1; 8 positions agree with TRBD1. There are 15 residues in the CDR3. Unmatched junction bases numbered 8, after V lost 4 bases and J lost 4 bases. Per the germline V gene, CDR1 is SEHNR and CDR2 is FQNEAQ (reference sequence). The CDR3 DNA reads as TGTGCCAGCAGCTCCGGACAGGGCTCGGGCACTGAAGCTTTCTTT. This sequence encodes CASSSGQGSGTEAFF.

The chain is built from TRBV6-5 and TRBJ2-1; tentative D call: TRBD1 (6 bases). Trimming stripped 5 bases from V and 8 bases from J, with 10 bases between. The germline CDR1 and CDR2 sequences are MNHEY and SVGAGI. The length of the CDR3 is 12 residues. CDR3: CASSIQGYEQFF. In DNA, the CDR3 is TGTGCCAGCAGTATACAGGGTTATGAGCAGTTCTTC.

This clonotype was seen more than once but under ten times. The chain uses TRBV20-1 and TRBJ2-7; 11 bases map to TRBD1. The CDR3 extends over 14 amino acids. V shed 4 bases, J shed 7 bases, and the junction held 9 bases outside the gene matches. CDR1 and CDR2 (germline): DFQATT, SNEGSKA (reference sequence). CDR3 residues: CSAKGQGGGPEQYV. Written as DNA, the CDR3 is TGCAGTGCTAAGGGACAGGGGGGAGGGCCGGAGCAGTACGTC.